These 5 T cell receptor beta chains were all obtained from the same sample, sequenced in a study of blood T cell repertoires in COVID-19 (dated by TCRdb to 2018 to 2021). Libraries were constructed by the immunoSEQ multiplex PCR assay. The table comes from immuneACCESS by way of TCRdb, which keeps in-frame sequences with V and J called. Part of the clones is missing from these tables; in studies checked, under half for an unresolved V gene and the rest for unknown reasons. Counted in this sample were around 58,000 clones; 90% of them appeared once. In total, the top ten clones hold 13% to 15% of the sample. Source material: peripheral blood. The receptors originated from a human donor with active COVID-19. The donor label of this sample is uncertain.

This chain uses TRBV9 with TRBJ1-3; D unresolved. Germline assignment: CDR1 SGDLS and CDR2 YYNGEE. Trimming left V 0 bases short and J 0 bases short, with 7 bases between. The CDR3 runs 15 residues. The CDR3 region has the DNA TGTGCCAGCAGCGTAGCAGAATACTCTGGAAACACCATATATTTT. Translation: CASSVAEYSGNTIYF.

The V gene is TRBV6-5, the J gene TRBJ1-2, with D perhaps matching TRBD1 (6 bases). The V end lost 2 bases, the J end lost 8 bases, and 15 bases lay between the germline ends. The CDR3 contains 14 residues. From germline, CDR1 is MNHEY and CDR2 SVGAGI. Written as DNA, the CDR3 is TGTGCCAGCAGTTACCCTACAGGGATGCGGGGCTACACCTTC. Protein sequence: CASSYPTGMRGYTF.

The chain links TRBV7-8 to TRBJ2-3; 10 bases are a match to TRBD1. J was trimmed by 4 bases and V by 2 bases; bases with no gene match: 6. CDR3 size: 16 residues. Germline values: CDR1 SGHVS, CDR2 FQNEAQ. DNA of the CDR3: TGTGCCAGCAGCTTACCGGGACAGGGGAAATCAGATACGCAGTATTTT. Encoded protein: CASSLPGQGKSDTQYF.

The J gene is TRBJ2-6, the V gene TRBV9, with D tentatively TRBD1 (5 bases). V dropped 7 bases and J dropped 2 bases, with 10 bases sitting between them. The germline CDR1 and CDR2 sequences are SGDLS and YYNGEE. The CDR3 loop spans 14 amino acids. CDR3 region: CASGWGTGANVLTF. The CDR3 nucleotides are TGTGCCAGCGGGTGGGGCACTGGGGCCAACGTCCTGACTTTC.

The chain combines TRBV2 with TRBJ1-6; the D is unclear. V was trimmed by 4 bases and J by 5 bases, leaving 9 bases between them. The CDR3 extends over 14 amino acids. CDR1 and CDR2 from the germline V gene are SNHLY and FYNNEI. The CDR3 spells CASSGLGDNSPLHF. The CDR3 DNA reads TGTGCCAGCAGTGGATTGGGAGATAATTCACCCCTCCACTTT.